The next 25 T cell receptor beta chains were all read from a single sample in a study of vaccination and CD4 T cells after COVID-19. Which antigens these TCRs recognize remains unknown. Sample treatment: approximately nine-day PBMC culture with coronavirus spike peptide pools or control peptides (ViraFEST assay). With the Oncomine TCR Beta short-read assay, DNA from cultured CD4+ T cells was sequenced. TCRdb redid the calling of the PCR reads with MiXCR, one entry per CDR3 protein. The table has 10,000 to 13,000 distinct CDR3 sequences, around 53% seen once. Sequencing was done on a sample of CD4+ T cells from blood, cultured in vitro. Every receptor here comes from a human donor who had recovered from COVID-19.

For the CDR3, the DNA is TGTGCCAGCAGGAACAGGGGTCACAATTCACCCCTCCACTTT. Protein sequence: CASRNRGHNSPLHF. This chain links TRBV27 with TRBJ1-6, with 7 bases aligning to TRBD1. The V segment lost 6 bases and the J segment 7 bases; nucleotides outside the gene matches: 6. The CDR3 runs to 14 residues. Germline loops: CDR1 MNHEY, CDR2 SMNVEV (reference sequence).

V and J are TRBV2 and TRBJ1-2, with D perhaps TRBD1 (5 bases). The germline V gene has CDR1 SNHLY and CDR2 FYNNEI. Deletions cut 8 bases from V and 4 bases from J, with 17 bases between. This CDR3 region has 14 residues. The CDR3 is CASGGYRTFYGYTF. CDR3 sequence (DNA): TGTGCCAGCGGGGGGTACAGGACATTCTATGGCTACACCTTC.

The rearrangement joins TRBV4-2 to TRBJ1-6; TRBD1 matches at 7 bases. Unmatched junction bases numbered 6, after V lost 0 bases and J lost 13 bases. The length of the CDR3 is 14 residues. Germline V gene data show CDR1 as LGHNA and CDR2 as YNFKEQ. The CDR3 DNA sequence: TGTGCCAGCAGCCAAGATCCGACAGGGACCCCCCTCCACTTT. This gives the protein CASSQDPTGTPLHF.

The rearrangement uses TRBV7-2 and TRBJ1-2; 7 nucleotides align to TRBD1. CDR1 and CDR2 from the germline V gene are SGHTA and FQGNSA. The length of the CDR3 is 14 residues. The ends lost 3 bases at V and 8 bases at J; junction bases unmatched: 9. The CDR3 region has the DNA TGTGCCAGCAGCTTGGGGACAGCGGTCGGAGGCTACACCTTC. Protein: CASSLGTAVGGYTF.

J is TRBJ1-5 and V is TRBV20-1, with TRBD1 as a possible D gene (6 bases). This CDR3 contains 22 residues. Germline-derived CDR1 and CDR2 are DFQATT and SNEGSKA (reference sequence). V lost 3 bases, J lost 1 base, and 34 bases lay in between. The DNA of the CDR3 is TGCAGTGCTAGTCGCCCTACTGCATACAGGGTGGGGGTATTTTGGAGCAATCAGCCCCAGCATTTT. The encoded protein is CSASRPTAYRVGVFWSNQPQHF.

A few counts support this clonotype. The chain joins TRBV5-4 to TRBJ2-5, with D possibly matching TRBD2 (5 bases). This CDR3 comprises 14 residues. Per germline, CDR1 SGHNT and CDR2 YYREEE (reference sequence). Trimming cost V 0 bases and J 2 bases, with 8 bases left between them. Here the CDR3 reads CASSLVGRQETQYF. CDR3 bases: TGTGCCAGCAGCTTGGTAGGGAGACAAGAGACCCAGTACTTC.

CDR3 sequence: CASSPTQPSGGRSNQPQHF. The CDR3 region has the DNA TGTGCCAGCAGCCCAACTCAACCTTCTGGGGGACGTAGCAATCAGCCCCAGCATTTT. V is TRBV27 and J is TRBJ1-5, with TRBD1 as a possible D gene (5 bases). The CDR3 sequence is 19 residues long. V lost 6 bases and J lost 0, with 24 bases in between. Germline V lookup: CDR1 MNHEY, CDR2 SMNVEV (reference sequence).

A few counts support this clonotype. CDR3 loop: CASSGNTGELFF. CDR3 DNA: TGTGCCAGTAGTGGGAACACCGGGGAGCTGTTTTTT. J is TRBJ2-2 and V is TRBV19; D gene ambiguous. The germline V and J ends were trimmed by 5 bases and 1 base, with 2 bases remaining between them. There are 12 residues in the CDR3. Germline V lookup: CDR1 LNHDA, CDR2 SQIVND (reference sequence).

The chain links TRBV7-3 to TRBJ2-3, with 13 positions matching TRBD2. There are 20 residues in the CDR3. Germline V gene sequence: CDR1 SGHTA, CDR2 FQGTGA. Unmatched junction bases numbered 15, after V lost 6 bases and J lost 0 bases. CDR3 sequence reads: CASSHTGTSGDYSSTDTQYF. In DNA, the CDR3 is TGTGCCAGCAGTCACACCGGGACTAGCGGGGACTATTCTAGCACAGATACGCAGTATTTT.

This clonotype occurred a few times. The rearrangement uses TRBV6-1 and TRBJ1-3; possibly TRBD1 for D (5 bases). V lost 4 bases and J lost 0, with 10 bases in between. This CDR3 is 15 amino acids long. Germline V gene data show CDR1 as MNHNS and CDR2 as SASEGT. The CDR3 is CASSAGPSSGNTIYF. CDR3 nucleotides: TGTGCCAGCAGTGCGGGACCCAGCTCTGGAAACACCATATATTTT.

CDR3 sequence (DNA): TGTGCCAGCAGCTTGGCCACGGTGAACTCTGGAAACACCATATATTTT. This translates into CASSLATVNSGNTIYF. The V gene is TRBV5-4, the J gene TRBJ1-3; D unresolved. CDR1 and CDR2 from the germline V gene are SGHNT and YYREEE (reference sequence). Deletions cut 0 bases from V and 0 bases from J, with 10 bases between. The CDR3 is made up of 16 amino acids. Using reference TRBV5-4 and TRBJ1-3 for the parts outside the CDR3, the full variable domain is ETGVTQSPTHLIKTRGQQVTLRCSSQSGHNTVSWYQQALGQGPQFIFQYYREEENGRGNFPPRFSGLQFPNYSSELNVNALELDDSALYLCASSLATVNSGNTIYFGEGSWLTVV.

The CDR3 protein is CASSLRTTARTVYGYTF. DNA of the CDR3: TGTGCCAGCAGCTTGCGTACTACAGCAAGAACGGTCTATGGCTACACCTTC. This chain connects TRBV5-8 to TRBJ1-2; D not certain. The germline V gene encodes CDR1 SGHTS and CDR2 YDEGEE. This CDR3 comprises 17 residues. V was trimmed by 1 base and J by 4 bases, leaving 20 bases between them.

This clonotype showed up just a few times. The chain couples TRBV28 to TRBJ1-2; D possibly corresponds to TRBD1 (5 bases). This CDR3 is built from 15 residues. Germline-derived CDR1 and CDR2 are MDHEN and SYDVKM. V was clipped by 6 bases and J by 6 bases, with 20 bases between them. The CDR3 DNA follows: TGTGCCAGCAGGCCCCCGGGGCCGGAGGCACATGGCTACACCTTC. It specifies CASRPPGPEAHGYTF.

The CDR3 here is CASRRQGGGETQYF. The CDR3, as DNA: TGTGCCAGTCGCCGACAGGGAGGGGGAGAGACCCAGTACTTC. The V gene is TRBV19, the J gene TRBJ2-5; D possibly uses TRBD1 or TRBD2 (7 bases each). This CDR3 has 14 amino acids. The ends were cut back, 8 bases at V and 4 bases at J, with 17 bases in the middle. Germline V gene data show CDR1 as LNHDA and CDR2 as SQIVND (reference sequence).

CDR3 bases: TGCGCCAGCAGCTTGGAGACAGGGAAGTTAACCGGGGAGCTGTTTTTT. This gives the protein CASSLETGKLTGELFF. The rearrangement uses TRBV5-1 and TRBJ2-2, with 7 bases that match TRBD1. Trimming took 0 bases from V and 5 from J; bases not matched to a gene: 7. Germline V gives CDR1 SGHRS, CDR2 YFSETQ. This CDR3 is 16 amino acids long.

The chain employs TRBV12-3 or TRBV12-4 and TRBJ2-7; no reliable D call. Trimming took off 9 bases at V and 2 bases at J, with 14 bases between the two ends. CDR3 size: 13 residues. The CDR3 bases are TGTGCCAGTAGTCTTCGTAGGGCCTACGAGCAGTACTTC. This sequence encodes CASSLRRAYEQYF.

There are a few counts of this clonotype. The V and J genes are TRBV7-9 and TRBJ2-7; 7 nucleotides agree with TRBD1. Germline V gene sequence: CDR1 SEHNR, CDR2 FQNEAQ (reference sequence). The CDR3 consists of 16 residues. Germline trimming cut 4 bases from V and 1 base from J; bases unmatched to any gene: 10. CDR3 nucleotide sequence: TGTGCCAGCAGCTCACGGACAGGCAGAACTTCCTACGAGCAGTACTTC. This encodes CASSSRTGRTSYEQYF.

This clonotype was observed a few times. The chain combines TRBV20-1 with TRBJ2-3, with TRBD1 as a possible D gene (6 bases). Trimming took 4 bases from V and 3 from J, leaving 23 bases between them. The CDR3 runs to 17 residues. Germline assignment: CDR1 DFQATT and CDR2 SNEGSKA (reference sequence). The CDR3 DNA sequence: TGCAGTGCTAACTCAATGGGAACAGGGACCGGGACAGATACGCAGTATTTT. Its translation is CSANSMGTGTGTDTQYF.

This clonotype occurred a few times. The rearrangement links TRBV20-1 to TRBJ2-5, with D perhaps matching TRBD1 (5 bases). The CDR3 spans 14 residues. CDR1 and CDR2 from the germline V gene are DFQATT and SNEGSKA (reference sequence). V lost 6 bases and J 7 bases, leaving 21 bases between the germline ends. The CDR3: CSATPGLSIGTQYF. The CDR3 DNA reads as TGCAGTGCCACCCCAGGGTTGAGTATTGGGACCCAGTACTTC.

This chain connects TRBV25-1 to TRBJ1-2; D not certain. Per germline, CDR1 MGHDK and CDR2 SYGVNS. V gave up 4 bases and J gave up 0 bases, with 3 bases separating them. The CDR3 has 12 amino acids. The CDR3 DNA sequence: TGTGCCAGCAGTGCAGCTAACTATGGCTACACCTTC. It is translated as CASSAANYGYTF.

CDR3 region: CATSDQSVLTDTQYF. Here the CDR3 DNA reads TGTGCCACCAGTGATCAAAGCGTGCTGACAGATACGCAGTATTTT. The rearrangement joins TRBV24-1 to TRBJ2-3; no reliable D call. Germline CDR1 reads KGHDR; CDR2 reads SFDVKD. Trimming took 3 bases from V and 3 from J, leaving 12 bases between them. The CDR3 length is 15 residues.

The V and J genes are TRBV20-1 and TRBJ1-1; TRBD1 might be the D (6 bases). V was cut by 3 bases and J by 5 bases, with 13 bases left in between. The CDR3 extends over 13 amino acids. Germline values: CDR1 DFQATT, CDR2 SNEGSKA (reference sequence). CDR3 amino acids: CSASPGARTEAFF. CDR3 DNA sequence: TGCAGTGCTAGTCCGGGGGCGCGTACTGAAGCTTTCTTT.

This clonotype showed up just a few times. V usage is TRBV5-4 and J usage is TRBJ1-2; tentatively, D is TRBD1 (5 bases). Trimming shortened V by 4 bases and J by 1 base, and 11 bases separated the two germline ends. The CDR3 covers 14 residues. Germline V CDR1 and CDR2: SGHNT, YYREEE (reference sequence). Here the CDR3 reads CASSRDRLNYGYTF. The CDR3, as DNA: TGTGCCAGCAGCCGGGACCGACTTAACTATGGCTACACCTTC.

The chain has TRBV28 and TRBJ1-5; D not certain. The CDR3 totals 14 residues. Deletions cut 6 bases from V and 2 bases from J, with 11 bases between. The germline V gene encodes CDR1 MDHEN and CDR2 SYDVKM. CDR3: CASRTNGGNQPQHF. The CDR3 DNA reads TGTGCCAGCAGGACGAATGGGGGCAATCAGCCCCAGCATTTT. The complete variable domain, with remaining parts taken from reference TRBV28 and TRBJ1-5, reads DVKVTQSSRYLVKRTGEKVFLECVQDMDHENMFWYRQDPGLGLRLIYFSYDVKMKEKGDIPEGYSVSREKKERFSLILESASTNQTSMYLCASRTNGGNQPQHFGDGTRLSIL.

As to this clonotype: The germline gene is not matched at one end of the junction; a read error may be the cause. This chain uses TRBV28 with TRBJ1-6; D remains ambiguous. CDR3 length equals 12 residues. Germline V gives CDR1 MDHEN, CDR2 SYDVKM. The CDR3 spells CASSLLDEARYF. Here the CDR3 DNA reads TGTGCCAGCAGTTTATTGGATGAGGCCCGCTACTTT.